This T cell receptor beta chain was found in a study of T cells in localized non-small cell lung cancer. This CDR3 has 13 amino acids. Germline V gives CDR1 MDHEN, CDR2 SYDVKM. V lost 6 bases to trimming and J lost 4 bases; unmatched junction nucleotides: 3. The protocol was immunoSEQ multiplex PCR, while the TCRdb copy is restricted to in-frame clones and leaves out a portion. Altogether around 28,000 clones are present, around 90% being singletons, with the ten largest covering roughly 2.8%. On this clone itself: Its antigen is undetermined.

General study results and limits: There were a median around 53 of the top 100 tumor clones appearing in adjacent lung.

Sample: peripheral blood, taken before any cancer treatment. This TCR derives from a woman between 18 and 55 years old with stage I lung adenocarcinoma. The chain links TRBV28 to TRBJ1-2, with TRBD1 matching 9 bases. For the CDR3, the DNA is TGTGCCAGCAGCTTGACAGGGGGCTATGGCTACACCTTC. This gives the protein CASSLTGGYGYTF.